Below are 2 T cell receptor beta chains sequenced from a single sample in a study of T cell repertoires in cytomegalovirus infection. Each CDR3 protein is one row after TCRdb ran MiXCR on the reads. The sample gives 150,000 to 200,000 distinct CDR3 sequences, under 30% of which show up once; roughly 29% is in the top ten. Sequencing was performed on PBMCs. Receptors were obtained from a human donor in good health (CMV status not recorded). Some clones in this sample may be carry-over from other donors' samples.

This clonotype was detected only a few times. This sequence joins TRBV20-1 and TRBJ2-7; 12 bases are shared with TRBD2. Per the germline V gene, CDR1 is DFQATT and CDR2 is SNEGSKA (reference sequence). V gave up 0 bases and J gave up 0 bases; unmatched junction bases: 9. This CDR3 has 18 residues. The CDR3 DNA is TGCAGTGCTAGAGATAGGCTAGCGGGGGGGCGGAGCTCCTACGAGCAGTACTTC. It codes for CSARDRLAGGRSSYEQYF.

This clonotype was seen ten or more times. The chain employs TRBV7-2 and TRBJ2-5, with D possibly matching TRBD1 (5 bases). The V gene lost 3 bases and the J gene lost 7 bases, with 18 bases spanning the gap. The germline CDR1 and CDR2 sequences are SGHTA and FQGNSA. This CDR3 comprises 15 residues. The CDR3 region is CASSLELPIRGTQYF. The CDR3 DNA reads TGTGCCAGCAGCTTGGAGCTACCGATTAGGGGGACCCAGTACTTC.